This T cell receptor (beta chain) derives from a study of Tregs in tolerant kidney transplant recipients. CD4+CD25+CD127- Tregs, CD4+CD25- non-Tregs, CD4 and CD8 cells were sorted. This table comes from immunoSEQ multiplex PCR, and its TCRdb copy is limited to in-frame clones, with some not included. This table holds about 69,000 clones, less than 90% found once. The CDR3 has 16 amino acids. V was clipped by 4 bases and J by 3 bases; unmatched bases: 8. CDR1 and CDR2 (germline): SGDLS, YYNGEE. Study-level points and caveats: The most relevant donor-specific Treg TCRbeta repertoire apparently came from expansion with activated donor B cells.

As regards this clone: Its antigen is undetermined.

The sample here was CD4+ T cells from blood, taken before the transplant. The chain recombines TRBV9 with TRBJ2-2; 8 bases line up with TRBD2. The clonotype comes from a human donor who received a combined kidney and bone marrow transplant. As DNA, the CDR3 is TGTGCCAGCAGCCCAGCGTATAGCGGGGACACCGGGGAGCTGTTTTTT. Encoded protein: CASSPAYSGDTGELFF.